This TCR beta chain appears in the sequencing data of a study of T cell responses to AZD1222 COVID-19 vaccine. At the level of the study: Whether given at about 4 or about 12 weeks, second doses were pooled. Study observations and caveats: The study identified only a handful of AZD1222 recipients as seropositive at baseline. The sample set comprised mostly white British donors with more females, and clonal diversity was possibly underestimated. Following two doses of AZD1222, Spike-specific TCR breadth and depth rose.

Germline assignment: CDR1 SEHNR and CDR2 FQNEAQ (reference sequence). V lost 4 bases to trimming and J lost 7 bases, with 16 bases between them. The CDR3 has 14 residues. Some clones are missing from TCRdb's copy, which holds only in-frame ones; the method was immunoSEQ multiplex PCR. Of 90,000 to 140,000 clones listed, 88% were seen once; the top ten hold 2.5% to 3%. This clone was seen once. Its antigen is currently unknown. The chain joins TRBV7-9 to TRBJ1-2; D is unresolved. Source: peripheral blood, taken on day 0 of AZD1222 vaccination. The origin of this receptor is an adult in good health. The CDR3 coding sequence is TGTGCCAGCAGCTCTTATGACCCAGACGGTGGCTACACCTTC. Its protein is CASSSYDPDGGYTF.